Presented here are 25 T cell receptor beta chains from one specimen sequenced in a study of blood T cell repertoires in COVID-19. Measured with immunoSEQ multiplex PCR; TCRdb has only the in-frame clones, and not every one. The sample has some 250,000 clones, 86% seen once; the top ten hold about 3.3%. Input material: PBMCs or T cells enriched from blood (not recorded which). These receptors were obtained from a middle-aged woman with acute COVID-19.

This clone came up a few times. The V and J genes are TRBV5-1 and TRBJ1-5; 8 bases agree with TRBD1. CDR3 size: 16 residues. The germline V gene encodes CDR1 SGHRS and CDR2 YFSETQ. V shed 1 base, J shed 6 bases, and the junction held 9 bases outside the gene matches. The CDR3 sequence is CASSLTGGDYGQPQHF. CDR3 nucleotide sequence: TGCGCCAGCAGCTTGACAGGGGGAGATTACGGTCAGCCCCAGCATTTT.

The chain links TRBV5-6 to TRBJ1-6; 8 bases fit TRBD1. V dropped 3 bases and J dropped 5; count of bases not matched to a gene: 1. CDR1 and CDR2 (germline): SGHDT, YYEEEE. This CDR3 is built from 14 residues. The CDR3 coding sequence is TGTGCCAGCAGCTCGGACAGGGATAATTCACCCCTCCACTTT. It encodes CASSSDRDNSPLHF. Full variable domain (rest looked up from reference TRBV5-6 and TRBJ1-6): DAGVTQSPTHLIKTRGQQVTLRCSPKSGHDTVSWYQQALGQGPQFIFQYYEEEERQRGNFPDRFSGHQFPNYSSELNVNALLLGDSALYLCASSSDRDNSPLHFGNGTRLTVT.

This chain uses TRBV6-1 with TRBJ1-6, with 7 bases aligning to TRBD1. Germline V gene data show CDR1 as MNHNS and CDR2 as SASEGT. Trimming cost V 1 base and J 4 bases; bases outside gene matches: 10. The CDR3 covers 18 residues. In nucleotides, the CDR3 is TGTGCCAGCAGTGAAGTCGGGACAGCTTCAGGGTATAATTCACCCCTCCACTTT. Encoded protein: CASSEVGTASGYNSPLHF.

The chain recombines TRBV6-5 with TRBJ1-3, with D maybe TRBD1 (6 bases). In germline, CDR1 is MNHEY, CDR2 SVGAGI. Trimming cost V 6 bases and J 4 bases, with 16 bases left between them. This CDR3 comprises 15 residues. The CDR3 is CASRRLGAKGNTIYF. Written as DNA, the CDR3 is TGTGCCAGCAGACGACTGGGGGCTAAGGGAAACACCATATATTTT.

J is TRBJ2-2 and V is TRBV5-1; 7 nucleotides match TRBD2. Germline trimming cut 4 bases from V and 4 bases from J; bases unmatched to any gene: 16. The CDR3 runs 18 residues. Germline V gives CDR1 SGHRS, CDR2 YFSETQ. In DNA, the CDR3 is TGCGCCAGCAGCACCGGGACCCAGGGAGGGTGGCGCACCGGGGAGCTGTTTTTT. It yields the protein CASSTGTQGGWRTGELFF. Combining the CDR3 with reference TRBV5-1 and TRBJ2-2 gives the whole variable domain KAGVTQTPRYLIKTRGQQVTLSCSPISGHRSVSWYQQTPGQGLQFLFEYFSETQRNKGNFPGRFSGRQFSNSRSEMNVSTLELGDSALYLCASSTGTQGGWRTGELFFGEGSRLTVL.

This chain connects TRBV7-2 to TRBJ2-3; the match to TRBD2 covers 10 bases. The V gene end was trimmed by 5 bases and the J gene end by 5 bases; junction bases not matched to a gene: 7. Looked up from germline, CDR1 is SGHTA and CDR2 is FQGNSA. The CDR3 is made up of 15 amino acids. The DNA of the CDR3 is TGTGCCAGCAGCGTCGTAGCGGGAGGTTTAGATACGCAGTATTTT. Amino acids: CASSVVAGGLDTQYF.

The chain is built from TRBV7-3 and TRBJ2-3; 7 nucleotides line up with TRBD2. J was trimmed by 2 bases and V by 1 base; bases with no gene match: 3. The CDR3 length is 15 residues. Looked up from germline, CDR1 is SGHTA and CDR2 is FQGTGA. The CDR3 protein is CASSLISGDTDTQYF. In nucleotides, the CDR3 is TGTGCCAGCAGCTTAATAAGCGGGGACACAGATACGCAGTATTTT. The full variable domain, its missing parts supplied by reference TRBV7-3 and TRBJ2-3, is GAGVSQTPSNKVTEKGKYVELRCDPISGHTALYWYRQSLGQGPEFLIYFQGTGAADDSGLPNDRFFAVRPEGSVSTLKIQRTERGDSAVYLCASSLISGDTDTQYFGPGTRLTVL.

This chain uses TRBV19 with TRBJ2-7, with TRBD1 as a possible D gene (6 bases). CDR1 and CDR2 from the germline V gene are LNHDA and SQIVND (reference sequence). The V end lost 2 bases, the J end lost 6 bases, and 11 bases lay between the germline ends. The CDR3 sequence is 13 residues long. The CDR3 DNA follows: TGTGCCAGTAGTATAACCCAGGGGTCCGAGCAGTACTTC. This sequence encodes CASSITQGSEQYF.

As for this clone: The same CDR3 also results from other DNA sequences found in this sample. The chain joins TRBV19 to TRBJ2-3; D unclear. V was clipped by 7 bases and J by 1 base, with 6 bases between them. Looked up from germline, CDR1 is LNHDA and CDR2 is SQIVND (reference sequence). The CDR3 spans 12 residues. The CDR3 coding sequence is TGTGCCAGTACCCCGGGCACAGATACGCAGTATTTT. Protein product: CASTPGTDTQYF.

The rearrangement joins TRBV19 to TRBJ1-2; 8 bases map to TRBD1. Per germline, CDR1 LNHDA and CDR2 SQIVND (reference sequence). The CDR3 sequence is 12 residues long. With V trimmed by 5 bases and J by 7 bases, 3 bases remained unmatched. CDR3: CASSVGTGGYTF. Written as DNA, the CDR3 is TGTGCCAGTAGTGTCGGGACAGGTGGCTACACCTTC. Complete variable domain (other parts from reference TRBV19 and TRBJ1-2): DGGITQSPKYLFRKEGQNVTLSCEQNLNHDAMYWYRQDPGQGLRLIYYSQIVNDFQKGDIAEGYSVSREKKESFPLTVTSAQKNPTAFYLCASSVGTGGYTFGSGTRLTVV.

The chain joins TRBV2 to TRBJ2-7; 9 bases align to TRBD1. Germline trimming cut 3 bases from V and 5 bases from J; bases unmatched to any gene: 8. CDR3 length: 15 amino acids. Germline lookup yields CDR1 SNHLY and CDR2 FYNNEI. The CDR3 spells CASSDLTGGSNEQYF. The CDR3 DNA is TGTGCCAGCAGTGATTTGACAGGGGGGTCCAACGAGCAGTACTTC.

The chain uses TRBV3-1 (or the pseudogene TRBV3-2) and TRBJ1-5; tentatively, D is TRBD1 (5 bases). Looked up from germline, CDR1 is LGHDT and CDR2 is YNNKEL (reference sequence). The V end was cut by 1 base, the J end by 5 bases, with 12 bases between. The CDR3 runs 15 residues. CDR3: CASSQGTVGDQPQHF. CDR3 sequence (DNA): TGTGCCAGCAGCCAAGGGACCGTAGGGGATCAGCCCCAGCATTTT.

The chain is built from TRBV7-9 and TRBJ2-3, with no clear D. The germline V and J ends were trimmed by 7 bases and 4 bases, with 12 bases remaining between them. Per the germline V gene, CDR1 is SEHNR and CDR2 is FQNEAQ (reference sequence). The CDR3 sequence is 13 residues long. The CDR3 region has the DNA TGTGCCAGCATGTTATTAAGCTCAGATACGCAGTATTTT. Its translation: CASMLLSSDTQYF.

The chain's CDR3 is CASSFETGTGTGELFF. The CDR3 nucleotides are TGTGCCAGCAGCTTTGAAACCGGGACAGGCACCGGGGAGCTGTTTTTT. The chain recombines TRBV11-3 with TRBJ2-2; the match to TRBD1 covers 8 bases. The CDR3 is made up of 16 amino acids. J lost 4 bases, V lost 3 bases, and 7 bases had no gene match. Germline V lookup: CDR1 SGHNT, CDR2 YENEEA.

The V call is TRBV5-6, the J call TRBJ2-7; 13 nucleotides align to TRBD2. CDR1 and CDR2 from the germline V gene are SGHDT and YYEEEE. After removal of 4 bases from V and 6 bases from J, the junction contained 4 bases not matched to a gene. This CDR3 region has 14 residues. CDR3 loop: CASSGGLAGAEQYF. CDR3 nucleotide sequence: TGTGCCAGCAGCGGCGGACTAGCGGGAGCCGAGCAGTACTTC.

The chain employs TRBV15 and TRBJ2-3; a possible D gene is TRBD1 (6 bases). With 0 bases removed from V and 5 bases from J, the gap between germline ends came to 6 bases. The CDR3 length is 13 residues. CDR1 and CDR2 (germline): LNHNV, YYDKDF (reference sequence). In nucleotides, the CDR3 is TGTGCCACCAGCAGAGAAGGGGGAGATACGCAGTATTTT. Its translation is CATSREGGDTQYF.

Points on this clone: This may come from a read error, since a much larger clone is one base off. This chain joins TRBV11-2 and TRBJ1-1; D possibly corresponds to TRBD1 (6 bases). Germline loops: CDR1 SGHAT, CDR2 FQNNGV. The CDR3 sequence is 14 residues long. V lost 5 bases and J lost 1, with 11 bases in between. CDR3 nucleotides: TGTGCCAGCAGCCCGAGACAGGAGAACACTGAAGCTTTCTTT. Its translation is CASSPRQENTEAFF.

This chain uses TRBV19 with TRBJ2-7; TRBD1 agrees at 10 bases. Germline V CDR1 and CDR2: LNHDA, SQIVND (reference sequence). Germline trimming cut 5 bases from V and 1 base from J; bases unmatched to any gene: 8. The length of the CDR3 is 16 residues. CDR3 loop: CASSPTDRGLSYEQYF. The CDR3 DNA sequence: TGTGCCAGTAGTCCAACAGACAGGGGGCTATCCTACGAGCAGTACTTC.

There are a few counts of this clone. This chain joins TRBV27 and TRBJ2-1, with 7 bases fitting TRBD2. Germline lookup yields CDR1 MNHEY and CDR2 SMNVEV (reference sequence). The CDR3 contains 16 residues. V gave up 4 bases and J gave up 1 base; unmatched junction bases: 7. Here the CDR3 DNA reads TGTGCCAGCAGTTCTTGGCGGGAGTTATCCTACAATGAGCAGTTCTTC. Protein product: CASSSWRELSYNEQFF.

The chain combines TRBV7-9 with TRBJ1-2, with no clear D. Trimming pared 2 bases from V and 7 bases from J, leaving 11 bases between. CDR1 is SEHNR, CDR2 FQNEAQ, per germline (reference sequence). This CDR3 is 13 amino acids long. Written as DNA, the CDR3 is TGTGCCAGCAGCTTACCGAAGCAGGCTGGCTACACCTTC. Translation gives CASSLPKQAGYTF.

This sequence joins TRBV12-3 or TRBV12-4 and TRBJ2-7; D possibly corresponds to TRBD2 (5 bases). The germline V and J ends were trimmed by 4 bases and 4 bases, with 8 bases remaining between them. The CDR3 runs to 12 residues. The CDR3: CASSSREYEQYF. CDR3 in DNA: TGTGCCAGCAGTTCTAGGGAGTACGAGCAGTACTTC.

This chain joins TRBV5-1 and TRBJ1-2; TRBD1 matches at 8 bases. V trimming: 3 bases; J trimming: 4 bases; junction bases outside the gene matches: 11. Germline V gene sequence: CDR1 SGHRS, CDR2 YFSETQ. The length of the CDR3 is 16 residues. This CDR3 is CASSSTSGGAAYGYTF. The CDR3 bases are TGCGCCAGCAGCTCGACTTCAGGGGGCGCGGCCTATGGCTACACCTTC.

The genes are TRBV19 and TRBJ2-7; 7 positions match TRBD2. With 5 bases clipped from V and 4 bases from J, the junction kept 8 bases outside the gene matches. Germline CDR1 LNHDA, CDR2 SQIVND (reference sequence). The CDR3 sequence is 14 residues long. The CDR3 nucleotides read TGTGCCAGTAGTCTCAGTCTAGCGGATTACGAGCAGTACTTC. It yields the protein CASSLSLADYEQYF.

The chain is built from TRBV25-1 and TRBJ2-5, with 8 bases lining up with TRBD1. CDR1 MGHDK and CDR2 SYGVNS come from the germline V gene. Germline trimming cut 4 bases from V and 3 bases from J; bases unmatched to any gene: 1. There are 13 residues in the CDR3. CDR3 coding DNA: TGTGCCAGCAGTGGGACAGGGAAAGAGACCCAGTACTTC. Protein sequence: CASSGTGKETQYF. Combining the CDR3 with reference TRBV25-1 and TRBJ2-5 gives the whole variable domain EADIYQTPRYLVIGTGKKITLECSQTMGHDKMYWYQQDPGMELHLIHYSYGVNSTEKGDLSSESTVSRIRTEHFPLTLESARPSHTSQYLCASSGTGKETQYFGPGTRLLVL.

This sequence joins TRBV7-8 and TRBJ2-7; TRBD2 matches 7 bases. The CDR3 is 17 residues long. Germline CDR1 SGHVS, CDR2 FQNEAQ. V dropped 6 bases and J dropped 0; count of bases not matched to a gene: 14. The chain's CDR3 is CASRRGSGIGSSYEQYF. The CDR3 coding sequence is TGTGCCAGCAGACGGGGGAGCGGGATTGGGAGCTCCTACGAGCAGTACTTC.